What follows are 4 T cell receptor beta chains derived from one specimen sequenced in a study of blood T cell repertoires in COVID-19. Sequencing used immunoSEQ multiplex PCR; TCRdb keeps in-frame clones, though not all of them. The repertoire has under 200,000 clones, about 84% of them found once; the top ten carry roughly 5.9%. Material for sequencing was PBMCs or T cells enriched from blood (not recorded which). The receptor set was obtained from a man aged 35 to 55 with acute COVID-19.

This chain connects TRBV7-9 to TRBJ2-3; D not resolved. Trimming took off 6 bases at V and 6 bases at J, with 10 bases between the two ends. The CDR3 length is 12 residues. The V gene's germline CDR1 is SEHNR and CDR2 FQNEAQ (reference sequence). The CDR3 reads CASSFQQDTQYF. CDR3 DNA: TGTGCCAGCAGTTTCCAACAGGATACGCAGTATTTT.

This chain links TRBV7-6 with TRBJ2-3; maybe TRBD2 (5 bases). CDR1 is SGHVS and CDR2 is FNYEAQ in the germline V gene. The CDR3 is 20 amino acids. The V end lost 2 bases, the J end lost 2 bases, and 26 bases lay between the germline ends. The CDR3 spells CASSLCPGPYSGTYTDTQYF. DNA for the CDR3: TGTGCCAGCAGCTTATGTCCTGGACCTTACTCGGGAACCTACACAGATACGCAGTATTTT.

The rearrangement links TRBV28 to TRBJ2-3, with 11 nucleotides matching TRBD2. The CDR3 has 14 residues. Germline V gene lookup returns CDR1 MDHEN and CDR2 SYDVKM. V was clipped by 6 bases and J by 8 bases; unmatched bases: 7. CDR3 coding DNA: TGTGCCAGCAGACCCAGACTAGCGGGGACTACGCAGTATTTT. It translates to CASRPRLAGTTQYF.

J is TRBJ2-5 and V is TRBV7-2, with D possibly being TRBD2 (6 bases). In germline, CDR1 is SGHTA, CDR2 FQGNSA. The CDR3 length is 14 residues. The V end was cut by 5 bases, the J end by 6 bases, with 16 bases between. This CDR3 reads CASSGSGLGKTQYF. CDR3 in DNA: TGTGCCAGCAGCGGGTCGGGACTCGGGAAGACCCAGTACTTC.